These T cell receptor beta chains were read from a single sample in a study of shared T cell receptors in the human thymus. Clones were sequenced by immunoSEQ multiplex PCR, and TCRdb holds only the in-frame ones, with some missing. The sample lists 700,000 to 750,000 clones; 75% to 90% were seen once. These same records also appear under a second study, on human thymus T cells.

The sequenced sample consisted of thymocytes. The receptors originated from a girl less than two years old with a congenital heart defect. Each CDR3 is given with its conserved first and last residue. The D gene is left open where the match is weak. Size values are once, few and many counts, or a class for expanded clones, and some rows have none.

TRBV7-9	TRBD2	TRBJ2-7	.	CASSPRTSGTLKQYF	TGTGCCAGCAGCCCTCGGACTAGCGGGACCCTGAAGCAGTACTTC
TRBV10-3	TRBD1	TRBJ2-7	.	CAISGDRGIYEQYF	TGTGCCATCAGTGGAGACAGGGGGATCTACGAGCAGTACTTC
TRBV14	TRBD1	TRBJ2-7	.	CASSQEGTASYEQYF	TGTGCCAGCAGCCAAGAGGGGACAGCCTCCTACGAGCAGTACTTC
TRBV14	.	TRBJ1-6	.	CASSQGGDSNSPLHF	TGTGCCAGCAGCCAAGGGGGGGACTCTAATTCACCCCTCCACTTT
TRBV5-4	.	TRBJ2-7	.	CASSFVGASEQYF	TGTGCCAGCAGCTTTGTGGGGGCCAGCGAGCAGTACTTC
TRBV18	TRBD1	TRBJ1-2	.	CASAELQGSYGYTF	TGTGCCAGCGCAGAATTACAGGGGAGCTATGGCTACACCTTC
TRBV18	TRBD1	TRBJ1-2	.	CASSPRRQGAYLGGYTF	TGTGCCAGCTCACCACGGCGCCAGGGGGCCTACCTGGGAGGCTACACCTTC
TRBV27	.	TRBJ2-2	once	CASSKGSRRRSTGELFF	TGTGCCAGCAGTAAAGGCTCTCGGCGGAGGTCCACCGGGGAGCTGTTTTTT
TRBV7-2	.	TRBJ2-3	.	CASSLAPTDSTDTQYF	TGTGCCAGCAGCTTAGCGCCGACAGATAGCACAGATACGCAGTATTTT
TRBV18	.	TRBJ2-5	.	CASSRIGEETQYF	TGTGCCAGCTCACGGATCGGAGAGGAGACCCAGTACTTC
TRBV6-1	TRBD1	TRBJ1-6	.	CASSRGQGNSPLHF	TGTGCCAGCAGTCGGGGACAGGGGAATTCACCCCTCCACTTT
TRBV10-3	TRBD1	TRBJ1-1	.	CAISNQGAEAFF	TGTGCCATCAGCAATCAGGGGGCTGAAGCTTTCTTT
TRBV2	.	TRBJ2-3	.	CASRGAIKVVQGGTDTQYF	TGTGCCAGCAGGGGGGCAATAAAGGTGGTCCAGGGAGGCACAGATACGCAGTATTTT
TRBV19	.	TRBJ2-6	.	CASSIALGGGAPGANVLTF	TGTGCCAGTAGTATTGCTCTCGGCGGGGGCGCGCCCGGGGCCAACGTCCTGACTTTC
TRBV28	.	TRBJ2-7	.	CASTVWGQGAKYEQYF	TGTGCCAGCACCGTTTGGGGGCAGGGAGCCAAATACGAGCAGTACTTC
TRBV9	TRBD2	TRBJ2-1	.	CASSVGAGGLSYNEQFF	TGTGCCAGCAGCGTAGGAGCGGGGGGCCTCTCCTACAATGAGCAGTTCTTC
TRBV13	.	TRBJ2-3	.	CASSPPWGGVRDTQYF	TGTGCCAGCAGCCCGCCGTGGGGGGGCGTCAGGGATACGCAGTATTTT
TRBV12-2	.	TRBJ1-1	.	CASRLRERGRSEAFF	TGTGCAAGTCGCTTGCGAGAGAGGGGGCGCTCCGAAGCTTTCTTT
TRBV5-4	.	TRBJ2-5	.	CASSLAGRREGTQYF	TGTGCCAGCAGCTTGGCGGGTCGACGAGAAGGGACCCAGTACTTC
TRBV27	.	TRBJ1-6	few	CASSLDWGESPLHF	TGTGCCAGCAGCCTAGACTGGGGAGAGTCACCCCTCCACTTT
TRBV9	TRBD1	TRBJ1-2	.	CASSLEDRVGYTF	TGTGCCAGCAGCTTGGAGGACAGGGTTGGCTACACCTTC
TRBV7-6	.	TRBJ2-6	.	CASSPDYSGANVLTF	TGTGCCAGCAGCCCGGACTATTCTGGGGCCAACGTCCTGACTTTC
TRBV7-9	.	TRBJ1-2	once	CASSLGRGGGYTF	TGTGCCAGCAGCTTAGGACGCGGCGGTGGCTACACCTTC
TRBV20-1	.	TRBJ2-2	few	CGIGAGELFF	TGCGGGATCGGGGCCGGGGAGCTGTTTTTT
TRBV28	.	TRBJ1-4	.	CASSFRTANEKLFF	TGTGCCAGCAGTTTCAGGACAGCTAATGAAAAACTGTTTTTT
TRBV28	TRBD2	TRBJ2-2	.	CASILGLGNTGELFF	TGTGCCAGCATATTGGGACTAGGAAATACCGGGGAGCTGTTTTTT